What follows are 22 T cell receptor beta chains derived from one specimen sequenced in a study of cytomegalovirus exposure and HLA in healthy donors. The PCR was carried out with 60 Vbeta primers and 13 Jbeta primers. Produced via immunoSEQ multiplex PCR; TCRdb's table is partial and in-frame only. The table has about 130,000 clones, approximately 78% seen once; the top ten hold approximately 2.6%. Sequencing was carried out using PBMCs. The receptors come from a human donor in good health.

This clone was seen a single time. The rearrangement links TRBV6-5 to TRBJ1-6; maybe TRBD1 (5 bases). Germline V lookup: CDR1 MNHEY, CDR2 SVGAGI. The length of the CDR3 is 15 residues. Trimming shortened V by 5 bases and J by 3 bases, and 11 bases separated the two germline ends. CDR3 DNA sequence: TGTGCCAGCAGTCTCGACAGCATCTATAATTCACCCCTCCACTTT. Translated, it gives CASSLDSIYNSPLHF.

V is TRBV9 and J is TRBJ2-6; TRBD2 matches 12 bases. CDR3 size: 18 residues. CDR1 is SGDLS, CDR2 YYNGEE, per germline. V dropped 3 bases and J dropped 2; count of bases not matched to a gene: 6. The CDR3 loop is CASSAGLAGTPGANVLTF. CDR3 bases: TGTGCCAGCAGCGCCGGACTAGCGGGAACCCCTGGGGCCAACGTCCTGACTTTC. Full variable domain (missing parts from reference TRBV9 and TRBJ2-6): DSGVTQTPKHLITATGQRVTLRCSPRSGDLSVYWYQQSLDQGLQFLIQYYNGEERAKGNILERFSAQQFPDLHSELNLSSLELGDSALYFCASSAGLAGTPGANVLTFGAGSRLTVL.

The chain couples TRBV7-6 to TRBJ2-1, with TRBD2 identical over 9 bases. J gave up 0 bases and V 1 base, and 7 bases lay outside the gene matches. CDR1 and CDR2 (germline): SGHVS, FNYEAQ. The CDR3 spans 18 residues. CDR3 region: CASSLGTSGPLSYNEQFF. The CDR3, as DNA: TGTGCCAGCAGCTTAGGAACTAGCGGGCCCCTCTCCTACAATGAGCAGTTCTTC.

The chain is built from TRBV5-6 and TRBJ1-6; no definite D call. The V end was cut by 3 bases, the J end by 0 bases, with 10 bases between. The length of the CDR3 is 16 residues. Per germline, CDR1 SGHDT and CDR2 YYEEEE. CDR3 protein: CASSWRTSSYNSPLHF. The CDR3 coding sequence is TGTGCCAGCAGCTGGAGGACTAGCTCCTATAATTCACCCCTCCACTTT. The full variable domain, completed using reference TRBV5-6 and TRBJ1-6, is DAGVTQSPTHLIKTRGQQVTLRCSPKSGHDTVSWYQQALGQGPQFIFQYYEEEERQRGNFPDRFSGHQFPNYSSELNVNALLLGDSALYLCASSWRTSSYNSPLHFGNGTRLTVT.

The chain joins TRBV27 to TRBJ2-6, with D unclear. Germline CDR1 reads MNHEY; CDR2 reads SMNVEV (reference sequence). Between the trimmed V and J ends, which lost 3 bases and 0 bases, there was a span of 6 bases. The CDR3 runs to 15 residues. CDR3 DNA sequence: TGTGCCAGCAGTTTCGTAGACTCTGGGGCCAACGTCCTGACTTTC. Residues: CASSFVDSGANVLTF.

The chain couples TRBV18 to TRBJ1-5; 12 nucleotides match TRBD1. From germline, CDR1 is KGHSH and CDR2 LQKENI. The trim removed 6 bases at V and 3 bases at J, leaving 6 bases unmatched. CDR3 length equals 16 residues. The CDR3 region is CASSPGQGASNQPQHF. The CDR3 coding sequence is TGTGCCAGCTCCCCGGGACAGGGGGCCTCCAATCAGCCCCAGCATTTT.

The gene calls are TRBV6-5 and TRBJ2-7; TRBD1 is a possible D gene (5 bases). Germline V gene lookup returns CDR1 MNHEY and CDR2 SVGAGI. This CDR3 is 13 amino acids long. V was trimmed by 8 bases and J by 3 bases, leaving 14 bases between them. The chain's CDR3 is CASCQGFIYEQYF. CDR3 coding DNA: TGTGCCAGCTGCCAGGGATTTATCTACGAGCAGTACTTC.

This sequence joins TRBV5-4 and TRBJ2-3; TRBD2 might be the D (6 bases). The CDR3 runs 15 residues. Germline V gene data show CDR1 as SGHNT and CDR2 as YYREEE (reference sequence). Trimming shortened V by 0 bases and J by 2 bases, and 10 bases separated the two germline ends. The CDR3 coding sequence is TGTGCCAGCAGCTTGGCAACGGGGGTCACAGATACGCAGTATTTT. Its translation is CASSLATGVTDTQYF.

This sequence joins TRBV4-3 and TRBJ2-7, with D possibly matching TRBD2 (7 bases). V was pared by 0 bases and J by 2 bases, with 17 bases between. Germline values: CDR1 LGHNA, CDR2 YSLEER. The CDR3 sequence is 17 residues long. DNA for the CDR3: TGCGCCAGCAGCCAAGATAGGGGGGGGCGGGGGCCCTACGAGCAGTACTTC. It specifies CASSQDRGGRGPYEQYF.

The chain links TRBV28 to TRBJ1-1; possibly TRBD1 for D (6 bases). CDR3 size: 12 residues. In germline, CDR1 is MDHEN, CDR2 SYDVKM. V was clipped by 6 bases and J by 8 bases, with 13 bases between them. The CDR3: CASRLSQGEAFF. CDR3 coding DNA: TGTGCCAGCAGGTTAAGCCAGGGGGAAGCTTTCTTT.

This rearrangement joins TRBV7-8 to TRBJ2-1; a weak D match, TRBD2 (6 bases). Per the germline V gene, CDR1 is SGHVS and CDR2 is FQNEAQ. This CDR3 region has 12 residues. V gave up 5 bases and J gave up 12 bases, with 14 bases separating them. The CDR3 sequence is CASSTRRGWQFF. In nucleotides, the CDR3 is TGTGCCAGCAGCACCCGGAGGGGCTGGCAGTTCTTC.

The rearrangement links TRBV5-6 to TRBJ1-4; 7 bases line up with TRBD1. CDR3 length: 18 residues. CDR1 SGHDT and CDR2 YYEEEE come from the germline V gene. Trimming at V came to 3 bases and at J to 0 bases, leaving 11 bases not matched to a gene. For the CDR3, the DNA is TGTGCCAGCAGCTCAAGACAGGGAAACGTTGCAACTAATGAAAAACTGTTTTTT. Protein: CASSSRQGNVATNEKLFF.

V is TRBV6-1 and J is TRBJ1-2, with 12 bases that match TRBD1. Looked up from germline, CDR1 is MNHNS and CDR2 is SASEGT. This CDR3 is built from 20 residues. J lost 3 bases, V lost 4 bases, and 18 bases had no gene match. The CDR3 sequence: CASSAFGGWGQGAGHYGYTF. The CDR3 nucleotides read TGTGCCAGCAGTGCCTTTGGTGGTTGGGGACAGGGGGCGGGTCACTATGGCTACACCTTC.

The genes are TRBV21-1 and TRBJ1-4; TRBD1 reflects the table's D call only, with no check against the DNA. TRBV21-1 is an annotated pseudogene. This CDR3 is built from 18 residues. The CDR3 DNA sequence: TGTGCCAGCATCACGAATCCCAGGGACAGGGGTGGGACTGAAAAACTGTTTTTT. Protein: CASITNPRDRGGTEKLFF.

The rearrangement links TRBV7-2 to TRBJ2-1, with 9 bases lining up with TRBD2. The germline V gene encodes CDR1 SGHTA and CDR2 FQGNSA. CDR3 length equals 19 residues. Losses at the gene ends were 2 bases for V and 4 bases for J; bases not matched to a gene: 15. The CDR3 region is CASSLRVAGVGRGYNEQFF. DNA of the CDR3: TGTGCCAGCAGCTTAAGAGTAGCGGGAGTTGGGAGGGGATACAATGAGCAGTTCTTC.

The chain carries TRBV30 and TRBJ2-1; 12 bases match TRBD2. Germline-derived CDR1 and CDR2 are GTSNPN and SVGIG (reference sequence). V shed 5 bases and J 6 bases; nucleotides not matched to a gene: 2. The CDR3 covers 13 residues. CDR3 in DNA: TGTGCCTGGGGACTAGCGGGGCCCAATGAGCAGTTCTTC. Protein product: CAWGLAGPNEQFF.

J is TRBJ2-6 and V is TRBV30; D gene unclear. The CDR3 is 15 amino acids. Germline-derived CDR1 and CDR2 are GTSNPN and SVGIG (reference sequence). V was pared by 0 bases and J by 1 base, with 7 bases between. This CDR3 is CAWSVFGSGANVLTF. The DNA of the CDR3 is TGTGCCTGGAGTGTATTCGGGTCTGGGGCCAACGTCCTGACTTTC.

The J gene is TRBJ1-2, the V gene TRBV11-2; 8 bases line up with TRBD1. The CDR3 length is 16 residues. The junction had 8 bases not matched to a gene; V was cut back by 1 base and J by 4 bases. Germline lookup yields CDR1 SGHAT and CDR2 FQNNGV. The CDR3 sequence: CASSLVPGQGVYGYTF. The CDR3, as DNA: TGTGCCAGCAGCTTAGTCCCCGGACAGGGTGTCTATGGCTACACCTTC.

Only a few counts were recorded for this clone. This sequence joins TRBV7-9 and TRBJ2-7; a weak D match, TRBD1 (5 bases). The germline V gene has CDR1 SEHNR and CDR2 FQNEAQ (reference sequence). V lost 4 bases and J 0 bases, leaving 13 bases between the germline ends. The CDR3 has 15 residues. The CDR3 is CASSSGDRVSYEQYF. CDR3 coding DNA: TGTGCCAGCAGCTCAGGCGACAGAGTCTCCTACGAGCAGTACTTC.

This chain connects TRBV10-3 to TRBJ2-7; weak D call: TRBD1 (5 bases). V lost 10 bases, J lost 0 bases, and 10 bases lay in between. CDR1 is ENHRY and CDR2 is SYGVKD in the germline V gene. This CDR3 comprises 12 residues. The CDR3: CASTGSSYEQYF. The DNA for the CDR3 is TGTGCCAGCACAGGAAGCTCCTACGAGCAGTACTTC.

This chain joins TRBV2 and TRBJ2-5; TRBD1 aligns across 8 bases. V was pared by 4 bases and J by 2 bases, with 3 bases of the junction left unmatched. The germline V gene has CDR1 SNHLY and CDR2 FYNNEI. The CDR3 covers 14 residues. The CDR3 is CASSGGQGQETQYF. The CDR3 DNA is TGTGCCAGCAGTGGTGGACAGGGTCAAGAGACCCAGTACTTC.

In the case of this clone: At one boundary the junction diverges from the germline segment, which might be a read error. V gene TRBV30 combines with J gene TRBJ1-2; 8 nucleotides line up with TRBD1. The germline V gene encodes CDR1 GTSNPN and CDR2 SVGIG (reference sequence). The CDR3 length is 12 residues. CDR3 bases: TGTGCCTGGACACGGACAGGGCCTTTGGGGCCCTTC. Residues: CAWTRTGPLGPF.